The rows below give T cell receptor beta chains drawn from one sample of a study of cytomegalovirus exposure and HLA in healthy donors. Generated by immunoSEQ multiplex PCR, the TCRdb table keeps only in-frame clones and is missing some. This table has fewer than 400,000 clones, about nine tenths appearing once. Material: PBMCs. These receptors came from a woman aged 18-29 years in good health and CMV-seronegative. Each CDR3 is given with its conserved first and last residue. The order of the fields is V gene, J gene, clone size, D gene, CDR3 DNA, CDR3 protein. A D gene is named only where the DNA matches it firmly. Size is stated for part of the rows, as once, few or many counts, or as a class when the clone is expanded.

TRBV5-1	TRBJ2-7	NA	TRBD1	TGCGCCAGCAGCTTGGAACGGGTGGACAGGGATTACGAGCAGTACTTC	CASSLERVDRDYEQYF
TRBV9	TRBJ2-7	NA	TRBD2	TGTGCCAGCAGCCTGGAGCCCCTAGCGGGAGGGGTAAGCTCCTACGAGCAGTACTTC	CASSLEPLAGGVSSYEQYF
TRBV4-3	TRBJ2-1	once	TRBD2	TGCGCCAGCAGCCATGATAGGGCTAGCGGGACCTACAATGAGCAGTTCTTC	CASSHDRASGTYNEQFF
TRBV27	TRBJ2-1	NA	TRBD1	TGTGCCAGCAGTTTAGTACAGGGGGCCCGGAATGAGCAGTTCTTC	CASSLVQGARNEQFF
TRBV6-1	TRBJ2-1	NA	TRBD2	TGTGCCAGCAGTGTTCGGTCTAGCGGGAGCTCCTACAATGAGCAGTTCTTC	CASSVRSSGSSYNEQFF
TRBV2	TRBJ2-3	NA	NA	TGTGCCAGCAGACTCAGGGGAACATGGCGCACAGATACGCAGTATTTT	CASRLRGTWRTDTQYF
TRBV2	TRBJ2-3	NA	TRBD2	TGTGCCAGCAGACGTCGGCGGGGGGGGTCAGATACGCAGTATTTT	CASRRRRGGSDTQYF
TRBV27	TRBJ1-3	NA	NA	TGTGCCAGCGGGCGGGAAATGGGCGGAAACACCATATATTTT	CASGREMGGNTIYF
TRBV5-1	TRBJ1-2	NA	NA	TGCGCCAGCAGCTCCCCCAGGGGTGCCCCTAACTATGGCTACACCTTC	CASSSPRGAPNYGYTF
TRBV19	TRBJ2-2	NA	NA	TGTGCCAGTAATTCAGGGTTGGGCGGGGAGCTGTTTTTT	CASNSGLGGELFF
TRBV27	TRBJ1-2	NA	NA	TGTGCCAGCAGCTCACTCCGGGACACCCTTCGTTCCTTAAACTATGGCTACACCTTC	CASSSLRDTLRSLNYGYTF
TRBV27	TRBJ2-1	NA	NA	TGTGCCAGCAGTTCCCCCCGGGTGAATGAGCAGTTCTTC	CASSSPRVNEQFF
TRBV7-2	TRBJ1-5	NA	NA	TGTGCCAGCAGCTTAGGGGGAGGGATGGGCAATCAGCCCCAGCATTTT	CASSLGGGMGNQPQHF
TRBV28	TRBJ2-2	NA	NA	TGTGCCAGCAGCCATCTCGGTCTCTCCCGGGAGCTGTTTTTT	CASSHLGLSRELFF
TRBV5-6	TRBJ2-1	once	TRBD2	TGTGCCAGCAGCTCGGATCCCCCTAGCGGGAGGGTCAATGAGCAGTTCTTC	CASSSDPPSGRVNEQFF
TRBV18	TRBJ2-7	NA	TRBD1	TGTGCCAGCTCACCGGGGGGGACAGGGTCCTACGAGCAGTACTTC	CASSPGGTGSYEQYF
TRBV6-6	TRBJ2-5	NA	TRBD2	TGTGCCGGCAGACCGGGACTTAGCGGGGAGACCCAGTACTTC	CAGRPGLSGETQYF